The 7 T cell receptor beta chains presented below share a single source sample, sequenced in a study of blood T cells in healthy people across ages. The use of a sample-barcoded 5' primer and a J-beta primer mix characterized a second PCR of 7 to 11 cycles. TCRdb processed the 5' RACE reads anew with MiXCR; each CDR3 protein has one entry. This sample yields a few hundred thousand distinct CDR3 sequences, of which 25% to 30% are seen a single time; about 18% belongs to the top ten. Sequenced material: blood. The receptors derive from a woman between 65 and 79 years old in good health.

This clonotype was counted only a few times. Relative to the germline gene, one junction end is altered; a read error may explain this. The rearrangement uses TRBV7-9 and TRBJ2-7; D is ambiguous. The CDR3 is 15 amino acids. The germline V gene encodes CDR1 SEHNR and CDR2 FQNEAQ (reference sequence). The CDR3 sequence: CASSLGALISRSPHF. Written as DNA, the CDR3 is TGTGCCAGCAGCTTAGGGGCCCTCATCTCCCGAAGCCCCCACTTC.

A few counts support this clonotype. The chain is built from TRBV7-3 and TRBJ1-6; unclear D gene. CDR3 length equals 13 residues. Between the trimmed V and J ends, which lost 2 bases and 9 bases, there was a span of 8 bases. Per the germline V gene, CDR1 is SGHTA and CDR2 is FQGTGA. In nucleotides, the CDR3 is TGTGCCAGCAGCTTATCAGGCGTTTCACCCCTCCACTTT. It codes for CASSLSGVSPLHF.

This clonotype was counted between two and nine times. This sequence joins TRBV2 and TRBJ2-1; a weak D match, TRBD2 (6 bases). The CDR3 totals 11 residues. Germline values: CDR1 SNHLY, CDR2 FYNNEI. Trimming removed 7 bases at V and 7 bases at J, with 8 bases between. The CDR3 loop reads CASTLANEQFF. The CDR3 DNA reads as TGTGCCAGCACTCTAGCGAATGAGCAGTTCTTC.

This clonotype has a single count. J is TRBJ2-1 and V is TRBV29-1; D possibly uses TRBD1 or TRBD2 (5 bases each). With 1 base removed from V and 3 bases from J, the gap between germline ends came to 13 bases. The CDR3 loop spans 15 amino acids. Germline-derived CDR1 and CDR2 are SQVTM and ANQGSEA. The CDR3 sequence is CSVEGGTFHYNEQFF. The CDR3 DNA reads TGCAGCGTTGAAGGGGGGACCTTCCACTACAATGAGCAGTTCTTC.

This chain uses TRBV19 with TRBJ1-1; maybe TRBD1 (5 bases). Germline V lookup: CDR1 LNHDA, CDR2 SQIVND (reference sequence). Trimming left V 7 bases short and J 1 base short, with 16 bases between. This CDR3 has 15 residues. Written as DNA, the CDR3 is TGTGCCAGTACCTTAAACTCGGGGGGGAACACTGAAGCTTTCTTT. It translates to CASTLNSGGNTEAFF.

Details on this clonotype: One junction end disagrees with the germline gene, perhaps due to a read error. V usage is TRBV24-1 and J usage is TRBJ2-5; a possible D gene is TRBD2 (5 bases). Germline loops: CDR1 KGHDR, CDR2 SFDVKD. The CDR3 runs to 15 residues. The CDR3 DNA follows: TGTGCCACCGGTACCCCGAGGAGGTACCGAGAGATCCAGTACTTC. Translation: CATGTPRRYREIQYF.

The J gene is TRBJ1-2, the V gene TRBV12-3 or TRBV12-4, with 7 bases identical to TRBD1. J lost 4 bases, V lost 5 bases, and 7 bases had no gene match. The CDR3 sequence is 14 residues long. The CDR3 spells CASSKGAFAYGYTF. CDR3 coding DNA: TGTGCCAGCAGTAAGGGGGCGTTTGCCTATGGCTACACCTTC.